The table lists the clone carrying this TCR beta chain with many counts. The CDR3 covers 12 residues. Looked up from germline, CDR1 is LNHNV and CDR2 is YYDKDF (reference sequence). Trimming left V 1 base short and J 7 bases short, with 7 bases between. The time point: newly diagnosed GD, antithyroid drugs for less than 3 months. The TCR library used RNA extracted from PBMCs. This entry is derived from a study of regulatory T cells in long-lasting Graves disease. Combining iRepertoire HTBI primers with Arm-PCR of CDR3 regions, the authors built TCR beta libraries. MiXCR, applied by TCRdb to the multiplex PCR reads, yields one record per CDR3 protein. This sample has around 500,000 distinct CDR3 sequences, with roughly 15% found just once. These sequences were also reported in another study, on T cells in Graves' hyperthyroidism and ophthalmopathy. That work states: An initial round of RT-PCR targeting the TCR CDR3 relied on the HTBI primer set.

The chain links TRBV15 to TRBJ1-2; D not resolved. The material was peripheral blood mononuclear cells (PBMCs), obtained at new diagnosis, from a patient treated with antithyroid drugs. The clonotype originates from a woman aged 35-65 years with Graves disease. The CDR3 is CATSRVKGGYTF. The CDR3 DNA is TGTGCCACCAGCAGAGTTAAGGGTGGCTACACCTTC.